These 20 T cell receptor beta chains originate from one sample sequenced in a study of T cell repertoires in cytomegalovirus infection. From the reads, TCRdb called clonotypes with MiXCR, one entry per CDR3 protein. The table records approximately 500,000 distinct CDR3 sequences, more than 15% of them present only once. Sequencing was done on a sample of CD8+ T cells from PBMCs. The receptors derive from a human donor in good health (CMV status not recorded). Some clones in this sample may be carry-over from other donors' samples.

The gene calls are TRBV10-1 and TRBJ1-2; D unresolved. The V gene's germline CDR1 is WNHNN and CDR2 SYGVQD (reference sequence). The CDR3 loop spans 13 amino acids. Trimming took 3 bases from V and 2 from J, leaving 7 bases between them. This CDR3 reads CASSEGRNYGYTF. As DNA, the CDR3 is TGCGCCAGCAGTGAAGGACGGAACTATGGCTACACCTTC.

The rearrangement joins TRBV27 to TRBJ1-2; 9 bases match TRBD1. The V and J ends lost 6 bases and 4 bases, in that order; junction bases with no gene match: 6. CDR3 size: 14 residues. Per germline, CDR1 MNHEY and CDR2 SMNVEV (reference sequence). CDR3 DNA: TGTGCCAGCAGGAACAGGGGGCGGGTCTATGGCTACACCTTC. It encodes CASRNRGRVYGYTF.

This chain links TRBV6-1 with TRBJ2-1; 9 nucleotides align to TRBD2. Germline trimming cut 6 bases from V and 6 bases from J; bases unmatched to any gene: 6. Germline assignment: CDR1 MNHNS and CDR2 SASEGT. CDR3 length: 14 residues. CDR3 sequence (DNA): TGTGCCAGCAGCGCGGGGGGGCTAGCCAATGAGCAGTTCTTC. The encoded protein is CASSAGGLANEQFF.

This clonotype was detected ten times or more. The chain has TRBV7-9 and TRBJ1-2, with 7 bases matching TRBD1. The germline CDR1 and CDR2 sequences are SEHNR and FQNEAQ (reference sequence). The V gene end was trimmed by 5 bases and the J gene end by 4 bases; junction bases not matched to a gene: 10. This CDR3 is built from 15 residues. Here the CDR3 reads CASSTPDRASYGYTF. The DNA for the CDR3 is TGTGCCAGCAGCACGCCCGACAGGGCGTCCTATGGCTACACCTTC.

The chain combines TRBV29-1 with TRBJ2-7; D remains unclear. The CDR3 spans 13 residues. V dropped 1 base and J dropped 4 bases, with 11 bases sitting between them. CDR1 is SQVTM, CDR2 ANQGSEA, per germline. The CDR3: CSVEGQADYEQYF. The CDR3 DNA reads as TGCAGCGTTGAAGGGCAGGCCGATTACGAGCAGTACTTC.

About this clonotype itself: The CDR3 does not close with the conserved phenylalanine or tryptophan, likely indicating a read error. The rearrangement links TRBV12-5 to TRBJ2-7, with 9 bases lining up with TRBD1. Germline V gives CDR1 LGHNT, CDR2 FRNRAP. The CDR3 length is 20 residues. V dropped 0 bases and J dropped 3; count of bases not matched to a gene: 18. CDR3 coding DNA: TGTGCTAGTGGTTTGGTACGGTACGTTGGGGCAGGGACAGGGTTCTACGAGCAGTACTGC. Residues: CASGLVRYVGAGTGFYEQYC.

A word on this clonotype: Just one base apart from a much larger clone, this may be a read error. V gene TRBV7-1 combines with J gene TRBJ2-3, with D possibly being TRBD1 (6 bases). TRBV7-1 is assigned to the ORF class and has an uncertain function. The CDR3 loop spans 16 amino acids. The V end lost 5 bases, the J end lost 0 bases, and 15 bases lay between the germline ends. CDR3 bases: TGTGCCAGCAGCCGAGGGGAGCAGGGGAGCACAGATACGCAGTATTTT. This codes for CASSRGEQGSTDTQYF.

This clonotype was seen more than once but under ten times. The V call is TRBV20-1, the J call TRBJ2-4; D may be TRBD1 or TRBD2 (5 bases each). Germline lookup yields CDR1 DFQATT and CDR2 SNEGSKA (reference sequence). The CDR3 extends over 14 amino acids. Trimming shortened V by 5 bases and J by 3 bases, and 14 bases separated the two germline ends. The CDR3 region has the DNA TGCAGTGCTTCGATGGGGGTGGACAAAAACATTCAGTACTTC. Protein sequence: CSASMGVDKNIQYF.

The CDR3 spells CASSSPRRAQGADYGYTF. DNA of the CDR3: TGTGCCAGCAGCTCCCCCCGGAGGGCCCAGGGAGCGGACTATGGCTACACCTTC. The gene calls are TRBV7-9 and TRBJ1-2, with D perhaps matching TRBD1 (5 bases). The V gene lost 4 bases and the J gene lost 3 bases, with 24 bases spanning the gap. The CDR3 contains 18 residues. In germline, CDR1 is SEHNR, CDR2 FQNEAQ (reference sequence).

J is TRBJ2-1 and V is TRBV6-1, with 16 bases matching TRBD2. The germline CDR1 and CDR2 sequences are MNHNS and SASEGT. The CDR3 runs 17 residues. Trimming removed 6 bases from V and 7 bases from J; junction bases left unmatched: 9. DNA of the CDR3: TGTGCCAGCAGCCCGGGACTAGCGGGGGGGCCGGTGAATGAGCAGTTCTTC. This encodes CASSPGLAGGPVNEQFF.

This clonotype was observed a few times. The rearrangement uses TRBV10-3 and TRBJ2-7, with D possibly being TRBD2 (5 bases). This CDR3 spans 11 amino acids. Trimming shortened V by 6 bases and J by 4 bases, and 7 bases separated the two germline ends. Per germline, CDR1 ENHRY and CDR2 SYGVKD. The CDR3 coding sequence is TGTGCCATCAGGGAGGCTTACGAGCAGTACTTC. Residues: CAIREAYEQYF.

The rearrangement joins TRBV19 to TRBJ1-6; TRBD1 matches at 8 bases. The germline CDR1 and CDR2 sequences are LNHDA and SQIVND (reference sequence). The CDR3 has 15 residues. Unmatched junction bases numbered 7, after V lost 6 bases and J lost 6 bases. The CDR3 spells CASRGRTGSNSPLHF. The CDR3 DNA reads TGTGCCAGTAGGGGAAGGACAGGGAGTAATTCACCCCTCCACTTT.

This clonotype has ten or more counts. In nucleotides, the CDR3 is TGCGCCAGCAGCCAAGGCGCAGAGGAGACCCAGTACTTC. Translation: CASSQGAEETQYF. V and J are TRBV4-1 and TRBJ2-5; D is undetermined. The CDR3 extends over 13 amino acids. The V end was cut by 1 base, the J end by 5 bases, with 8 bases between. Germline CDR1 and CDR2: MGHRA and YSYEKL.

This clonotype was counted many times. This chain uses TRBV4-1 with TRBJ2-1; D possibly uses TRBD1 or TRBD2 (7 bases each). This CDR3 is built from 15 residues. The V and J ends lost 1 base and 7 bases respectively, with 14 bases between them. Germline V lookup: CDR1 MGHRA, CDR2 YSYEKL. The CDR3 loop reads CASSQVPGGGNEQFF. CDR3 DNA: TGCGCCAGCAGCCAAGTACCAGGGGGAGGGAATGAGCAGTTCTTC.

Worth noting for this clonotype: This may be a read error: a much more frequent sequence differs by one nucleotide. The V call is TRBV15, the J call TRBJ2-1, with 13 positions matching TRBD2. The CDR3 is 19 amino acids. Germline CDR1 LNHNV, CDR2 YYDKDF (reference sequence). CDR3 loop: CATSRETSGGHPSYNGQFF. The CDR3 bases are TGTGCCACCAGCAGAGAGACTAGCGGGGGGCACCCCTCCTACAATGGGCAGTTCTTC.

This clonotype appeared a few times. The gene calls are TRBV2 and TRBJ1-2, with 7 bases identical to TRBD1. Germline values: CDR1 SNHLY, CDR2 FYNNEI. The V gene end was trimmed by 10 bases and the J gene end by 6 bases; junction bases not matched to a gene: 8. The CDR3 runs 12 residues. This CDR3 reads CAIPGQLDGYTF. CDR3 bases: TGTGCCATCCCGGGACAGTTGGATGGCTACACCTTC.

This clonotype was counted between two and nine times. The chain uses TRBV19 and TRBJ2-5; D could derive from TRBD1 or TRBD2 (5 bases each). V was pared by 6 bases and J by 5 bases, with 19 bases between. CDR1 LNHDA and CDR2 SQIVND come from the germline V gene (reference sequence). The CDR3 has 15 amino acids. The CDR3, as DNA: TGTGCCAGTAGCTTGGGACCCTCTCTGAGGGAGACCCAGTACTTC. This gives the protein CASSLGPSLRETQYF. Using reference TRBV19 and TRBJ2-5 for the parts outside the CDR3, the full variable domain is DGGITQSPKYLFRKEGQNVTLSCEQNLNHDAMYWYRQDPGQGLRLIYYSQIVNDFQKGDIAEGYSVSREKKESFPLTVTSAQKNPTAFYLCASSLGPSLRETQYFGPGTRLLVL.

The V gene is TRBV7-9, the J gene TRBJ2-5; D is ambiguous. The CDR3 sequence is 15 residues long. Germline V gene lookup returns CDR1 SEHNR and CDR2 FQNEAQ (reference sequence). V was pared by 2 bases and J by 3 bases, with 13 bases between. The CDR3 region has the DNA TGTGCCAGCAGCTTATCTATTTGGGGTAAAGAGACCCAGTACTTC. Translating gives CASSLSIWGKETQYF. Based on the CDR3 plus reference TRBV7-9 and TRBJ2-5, the full variable domain is DTGVSQNPRHKITKRGQNVTFRCDPISEHNRLYWYRQTLGQGPEFLTYFQNEAQLEKSRLLSDRFSAERPKGSFSTLEIQRTEQGDSAMYLCASSLSIWGKETQYFGPGTRLLVL.

This sequence joins TRBV14 and TRBJ2-5, with 7 bases identical to TRBD2. Trimming cost V 1 base and J 5 bases; bases outside gene matches: 4. This CDR3 comprises 14 residues. Germline V lookup: CDR1 SGHDN, CDR2 FVKESK. The CDR3 here is CASSQVASGETQYF. CDR3 nucleotide sequence: TGTGCCAGCAGCCAAGTGGCTAGCGGTGAGACCCAGTACTTC. Combining the CDR3 with reference TRBV14 and TRBJ2-5 gives the whole variable domain EAGVTQFPSHSVIEKGQTVTLRCDPISGHDNLYWYRRVMGKEIKFLLHFVKESKQDESGMPNNRFLAERTGGTYSTLKVQPAELEDSGVYFCASSQVASGETQYFGPGTRLLVL.

In this sample, this clonotype turned up a few times. This chain joins TRBV4-1 and TRBJ1-6, with D perhaps TRBD1 (5 bases). This CDR3 has 14 residues. From germline, CDR1 is MGHRA and CDR2 YSYEKL. V lost 1 base and J 12 bases, leaving 13 bases between the germline ends. This CDR3 reads CASSQVGEGIPLHF. The CDR3 nucleotides read TGCGCCAGCAGCCAAGTTGGGGAGGGGATACCCCTCCACTTT.